This is a list of T cell receptor beta chains from one sample in a study of T-cell reconstitution after alpha-beta-depleted transplantation in children. MiXCR, applied by TCRdb to the PCR reads, yields one record per CDR3 protein. The sample holds some 140,000 distinct CDR3 sequences; 9.7% are singletons and the top ten take under 30%. This specimen consisted of PBMCs, mostly from graft donor cells, obtained 180 days after TCRalphabeta/CD19-depleted stem cell transplant. The receptors come from a girl in the first two years of life who had a stem cell transplant for combined immunodeficiency, so the T cells may come from the graft donor. CDR3s include the opening cysteine and the closing phenylalanine or tryptophan. The D gene is left open where the match is weak. Expanded clones are given a class, and other clones once, few, many or no size at all.

v_gene: TRBV30
abundance: few
d_gene: .
j_gene: TRBJ1-5
CDR3aa: CALEDSRDQPQHF
CDR3nt: TGTGCTCTGGAGGACAGTCGGGATCAGCCCCAGCATTTT

v_gene: TRBV20-1
abundance: few
d_gene: TRBD1
j_gene: TRBJ2-5
CDR3aa: CSARDGETGRQTQYF
CDR3nt: TGCAGTGCTAGAGACGGCGAGACAGGGAGACAGACCCAGTACTTC

v_gene: TRBV20-1
abundance: .
d_gene: .
j_gene: TRBJ2-7
CDR3aa: CSASKDRAYEQYF
CDR3nt: TGCAGTGCTAGCAAGGACAGAGCCTACGAGCAGTACTTC

v_gene: TRBV20-1
abundance: many
d_gene: .
j_gene: TRBJ1-2
CDR3aa: CSASKAGYYGYTF
CDR3nt: TGCAGTGCTAGTAAAGCAGGGTACTATGGCTACACCTTC

v_gene: TRBV19
abundance: .
d_gene: .
j_gene: TRBJ1-1
CDR3aa: CASSIAGRWAEAFF
CDR3nt: TGTGCCAGTAGTATCGCTGGCCGTTGGGCTGAAGCTTTCTTT

v_gene: TRBV20-1
abundance: .
d_gene: TRBD2
j_gene: TRBJ2-5
CDR3aa: CSARDRRLAGGPWQETQYF
CDR3nt: TGCAGTGCTAGAGATCGTCGACTAGCGGGGGGGCCGTGGCAAGAGACCCAGTACTTC

v_gene: TRBV15
abundance: few
d_gene: .
j_gene: TRBJ2-7
CDR3aa: CATSRGDTYEQYF
CDR3nt: TGTGCCACCAGCAGAGGGGACACCTACGAGCAGTACTTC

v_gene: TRBV5-1
abundance: many
d_gene: .
j_gene: TRBJ2-7
CDR3aa: CASSLVGGPYEQYF
CDR3nt: TGCGCCAGCAGCCTAGTAGGGGGACCCTACGAGCAGTACTTC

v_gene: TRBV5-1
abundance: few
d_gene: .
j_gene: TRBJ2-7
CDR3aa: CASSLNRDYEQYF
CDR3nt: TGCGCCAGCAGCCTAAACAGAGACTACGAGCAGTACTTC

v_gene: TRBV3-1
abundance: .
d_gene: .
j_gene: TRBJ2-5
CDR3aa: CASCPGFAHQETQYF
CDR3nt: TGTGCCTCCTGCCCAGGCTTCGCTCATCAGGAGACCCAGTACTTC

v_gene: TRBV12-3/TRBV12-4
abundance: few
d_gene: .
j_gene: TRBJ2-1
CDR3aa: CASQGVDEQFF
CDR3nt: TGTGCCAGCCAGGGAGTGGATGAGCAGTTCTTC

v_gene: TRBV10-3
abundance: .
d_gene: .
j_gene: TRBJ2-7
CDR3aa: CAIRNHAGSSYEQYF
CDR3nt: TGTGCCATCAGGAACCATGCAGGGTCGTCCTACGAGCAGTACTTC

v_gene: TRBV7-2
abundance: .
d_gene: .
j_gene: TRBJ1-2
CDR3aa: CASSLQGRGGYTF
CDR3nt: TGTGCCAGCAGTTTACAGGGACGCGGTGGCTACACCTTC

v_gene: TRBV7-2
abundance: many
d_gene: .
j_gene: TRBJ2-7
CDR3aa: CASSLGVGEQYF
CDR3nt: TGTGCCAGCAGCTTAGGTGTGGGCGAGCAGTACTTC

v_gene: TRBV11-2
abundance: few
d_gene: .
j_gene: TRBJ2-3
CDR3aa: CASSFPAARGDTQYF
CDR3nt: TGTGCCAGCAGCTTTCCGGCGGCGCGGGGAGATACGCAGTATTTT

v_gene: TRBV28
abundance: .
d_gene: .
j_gene: TRBJ1-5
CDR3aa: CASRETPYSNQPQHF
CDR3nt: TGTGCCAGCAGAGAGACACCTTATAGCAATCAGCCCCAGCATTTT

v_gene: TRBV7-9
abundance: .
d_gene: .
j_gene: TRBJ2-1
CDR3aa: CASSLALGAFYNEQFF
CDR3nt: TGTGCCAGCAGCTTAGCGCTTGGAGCCTTTTACAATGAGCAGTTCTTC

v_gene: TRBV3-1
abundance: few
d_gene: TRBD1
j_gene: TRBJ2-4
CDR3aa: CASGGQGRAKNIQYF
CDR3nt: TGTGCCAGCGGAGGACAGGGGCGGGCCAAAAACATTCAGTACTTC

v_gene: TRBV20-1
abundance: few
d_gene: .
j_gene: TRBJ2-7
CDR3aa: CSARQGYSYEQYF
CDR3nt: TGCAGTGCTAGACAGGGGTACTCCTACGAGCAGTACTTC

v_gene: TRBV15
abundance: once
d_gene: TRBD1
j_gene: TRBJ2-1
CDR3aa: CATSSGQGGAAWVTDEQFF
CDR3nt: TGTGCCACCAGCAGTGGACAGGGCGGTGCAGCGTGGGTTACGGATGAGCAGTTCTTC

v_gene: TRBV12-3/TRBV12-4
abundance: few
d_gene: TRBD1
j_gene: TRBJ1-1
CDR3aa: CASSLAGAGGIGEAFF
CDR3nt: TGTGCCAGCAGTTTAGCGGGCGCAGGGGGCATAGGTGAAGCTTTCTTT

v_gene: TRBV5-1
abundance: .
d_gene: TRBD1
j_gene: TRBJ2-5
CDR3aa: CASRTGGLAGKETQYF
CDR3nt: TGCGCCAGCCGGACAGGGGGCCTAGCGGGAAAAGAGACCCAGTACTTC

v_gene: TRBV7-2
abundance: few
d_gene: .
j_gene: TRBJ2-7
CDR3aa: CASTFVGGEQYF
CDR3nt: TGTGCCAGCACCTTTGTGGGAGGTGAGCAGTACTTC

v_gene: TRBV20-1
abundance: .
d_gene: .
j_gene: TRBJ2-3
CDR3aa: CSATPDTQYF
CDR3nt: TGCAGTGCCACCCCAGATACGCAGTATTTT

v_gene: TRBV20-1
abundance: .
d_gene: .
j_gene: TRBJ1-5
CDR3aa: CSARDGGGSQPQHF
CDR3nt: TGCAGTGCTAGAGATGGTGGGGGAAGCCAGCCCCAGCATTTT

v_gene: TRBV25-1
abundance: many
d_gene: .
j_gene: TRBJ2-5
CDR3aa: CASTGWGPRVETQYF
CDR3nt: TGTGCCAGCACCGGCTGGGGACCGCGAGTGGAGACCCAGTACTTC

v_gene: TRBV10-3
abundance: many
d_gene: .
j_gene: TRBJ2-5
CDR3aa: CAISVGGHRQETQYF
CDR3nt: TGTGCCATCAGTGTTGGAGGACACCGCCAAGAGACCCAGTACTTC

v_gene: TRBV29-1
abundance: few
d_gene: .
j_gene: TRBJ2-7
CDR3aa: CSAWVGTLDYEQYF
CDR3nt: TGCAGCGCTTGGGTCGGGACACTCGATTACGAGCAGTACTTC

v_gene: TRBV27
abundance: many
d_gene: .
j_gene: TRBJ2-7
CDR3aa: CASSSPDGEQYF
CDR3nt: TGTGCCAGCAGTTCACCGGACGGCGAGCAGTACTTC

v_gene: TRBV3-1
abundance: few
d_gene: .
j_gene: TRBJ2-3
CDR3aa: CATSQVSGGKPTDTQYF
CDR3nt: TGTGCCACCAGCCAAGTATCGGGGGGCAAACCCACAGATACGCAGTATTTT

v_gene: TRBV7-9
abundance: many
d_gene: TRBD2
j_gene: TRBJ2-5
CDR3aa: CASSLDGRETQYF
CDR3nt: TGTGCCAGCAGCTTAGACGGGAGGGAGACCCAGTACTTC

v_gene: TRBV7-2
abundance: many
d_gene: .
j_gene: TRBJ2-7
CDR3aa: CASSGGSYEQYF
CDR3nt: TGTGCCAGCAGCGGGGGGTCCTACGAGCAGTACTTC

v_gene: TRBV20-1
abundance: .
d_gene: .
j_gene: TRBJ2-2
CDR3aa: CSASSYSYTGELFF
CDR3nt: TGCAGTGCTAGCAGCTACTCCTACACCGGGGAGCTGTTTTTT

v_gene: TRBV29-1
abundance: many
d_gene: .
j_gene: TRBJ1-1
CDR3aa: CSVGPGTQNTEAFF
CDR3nt: TGCAGCGTTGGACCAGGGACGCAGAACACTGAAGCTTTCTTT

v_gene: TRBV7-8
abundance: many
d_gene: TRBD1
j_gene: TRBJ2-5
CDR3aa: CASSPGQGLRETQYF
CDR3nt: TGTGCCAGCAGCCCTGGACAGGGCCTACGGGAGACCCAGTACTTC

v_gene: TRBV5-1
abundance: few
d_gene: .
j_gene: TRBJ2-7
CDR3aa: CASSLALGVYEQYF
CDR3nt: TGCGCCAGCAGCTTGGCCTTGGGCGTCTACGAGCAGTACTTC

v_gene: TRBV28
abundance: few
d_gene: .
j_gene: TRBJ1-1
CDR3aa: CASTFRGNTEAFF
CDR3nt: TGTGCCAGCACCTTCAGGGGGAACACTGAAGCTTTCTTT

v_gene: TRBV12-3/TRBV12-4
abundance: many
d_gene: .
j_gene: TRBJ2-5
CDR3aa: CASSSQLQETQYF
CDR3nt: TGTGCCAGCAGTTCACAACTCCAAGAGACCCAGTACTTC